The source of this T cell receptor (beta chain) is a study of identifying expanded T cells in peripheral blood. This clone was seen once. What it recognizes is unknown. Findings and caveats of the study: Two-week clone count variance significantly increased as total template count grew. Technical replicates showed roughly 1.2 changed clones; around two weeks roughly 18; four weeks 19.

During the collection period, no donor immune events like infections were recorded. The protocol was immunoSEQ multiplex PCR, while the TCRdb copy is restricted to in-frame clones and leaves out a portion. The sample lists 90,000 to 110,000 clones; about 88% were seen once. This CDR3 spans 18 amino acids. The germline V and J ends were trimmed by 3 bases and 1 base, with 22 bases remaining between them. The germline V gene has CDR1 SGDLS and CDR2 YYNGEE. The specimen was blood. The TCR originated in a person aged 18 to 75 in good health. V and J are TRBV9 and TRBJ2-5, with a possible D match to TRBD1 (5 bases). CDR3 loop: CASSARSPHQTAQETQYF. The DNA for the CDR3 is TGTGCCAGCAGCGCACGTAGCCCTCACCAGACAGCCCAAGAGACCCAGTACTTC.